The present entry profiles one T cell receptor beta chain with its context. Germline CDR1 DFQATT, CDR2 SNEGSKA (reference sequence). The CDR3 sequence is 13 residues long. V gave up 6 bases and J gave up 0 bases, with 11 bases separating them. This specimen belongs to a study of CD8 T cells in Susac syndrome. Study background: Patients with Susac syndrome had blood drawn and were at that point therapy-naive, on corticosteroids, or on intravenous immunoglobulin alone.

Sequencing of TCR beta, carried out with a high-throughput approach, was applied to CD8+ and CD4+ T cells from the blood. TEMRA cells were enriched by FACS, and CD4+ and CD8+ T cells were negatively isolated. Reverse transcription of about 0.45 to 1 ug RNA used random hexamers. TCR beta CDR3 was amplified by immunoSEQ multiplex PCR. This amplification extended across 54 Vbeta and 13 Jbeta segments. Each CDR3 protein gets one entry after TCRdb re-called the immunoSEQ multiplex PCR reads with MiXCR. Among under 70,000 distinct CDR3 sequences listed, around 93% were seen once. The TCR sequence derives from a human donor with Susac syndrome. This chain uses TRBV20-1 with TRBJ1-1; D perhaps matches TRBD1 (5 bases). Sequencing was carried out using CD8+ T cells from PBMCs. The CDR3 region is CSAGDGLNTEAFF. In nucleotides, the CDR3 is TGCAGTGCCGGGGACGGGCTGAACACTGAAGCTTTCTTT.